A single sample gave rise to the 26 T cell receptor beta chains below, sequenced in a study of neoadjuvant anti-PD-1 for oral cavity cancer (dated by TCRdb to 2020 to 2022). This specimen's time point label, per the study, means: before neoadjuvant nivolumab. The library was obtained by the immunoSEQ multiplex PCR assay. TCRdb limited this immuneACCESS table to in-frame rearrangements with V and J called. A share of clones is missing; checked studies link under half to unresolved V genes, and the rest is unexplained. This sample gives some 71,000 clones in total; about 83% of them show up just once. The ten biggest clones cover about 3.7% of the sample. The source was PBMCs, collected before nivolumab (anti-PD-1) treatment. The receptor set was obtained from a person aged 40 to 85 with oral cavity squamous cell carcinoma.

V gene TRBV7-9 combines with J gene TRBJ2-1, with D hard to call. Germline CDR1 reads SEHNR; CDR2 reads FQNEAQ (reference sequence). The ends were cut back, 5 bases at V and 4 bases at J, with 15 bases in the middle. There are 15 residues in the CDR3. Here the CDR3 DNA reads TGTGCCAGCAGCCCCCGCGGAACACAGTACAATGAGCAGTTCTTC. This gives the protein CASSPRGTQYNEQFF.

CDR3 in DNA: TGTGCCAGCAGTTACCGGGGGGTTGGTGGGAACACTGAAGCTTTCTTT. Translated, it gives CASSYRGVGGNTEAFF. J is TRBJ1-1 and V is TRBV6-5; maybe TRBD1 (5 bases). The CDR3 has 16 amino acids. Germline V lookup: CDR1 MNHEY, CDR2 SVGAGI. V was shortened by 2 bases and J by 1 base, with 14 bases between the two germline ends.

This clone was counted between two and nine times. The chain uses TRBV6-6 and TRBJ1-1, with D unresolved. The CDR3 sequence is 11 residues long. Germline assignment: CDR1 MNHNY and CDR2 SVGAGI (reference sequence). The V end was cut by 7 bases, the J end by 2 bases, with 5 bases between. CDR3 sequence (DNA): TGTGCCAGCAACCGTAACACTGAAGCTTTCTTT. Amino acid sequence: CASNRNTEAFF.

This chain joins TRBV18 and TRBJ2-7; 7 bases map to TRBD2. Germline V CDR1 and CDR2: KGHSH, LQKENI. The CDR3 consists of 14 residues. Losses at the gene ends were 5 bases for V and 3 bases for J; bases not matched to a gene: 7. CDR3 in amino acids: CASSSGLSNYEQYF. The CDR3, as DNA: TGTGCCAGCTCATCGGGACTATCGAACTACGAGCAGTACTTC.

The chain joins TRBV6-5 to TRBJ2-4, with TRBD2 as a possible D gene (6 bases). The CDR3 is 15 amino acids. In germline, CDR1 is MNHEY, CDR2 SVGAGI. Trimming removed 0 bases from V and 2 bases from J, with 8 bases in between. This chain's CDR3 is CASSYSGGTKNIQYF. The CDR3 region has the DNA TGTGCCAGCAGTTACTCGGGGGGTACCAAAAACATTCAGTACTTC.

The chain combines TRBV7-9 with TRBJ1-1; D unclear. Looked up from germline, CDR1 is SEHNR and CDR2 is FQNEAQ (reference sequence). CDR3 length equals 12 residues. Trimming removed 1 base from V and 4 bases from J, with 4 bases in between. CDR3 residues: CASSLGVTEAFF. The CDR3 coding sequence is TGTGCCAGCAGCTTAGGGGTCACTGAAGCTTTCTTT.

The rearrangement uses TRBV19 and TRBJ1-1, with D unclear. V dropped 1 base and J dropped 1 base, with 16 bases sitting between them. The CDR3 has 17 residues. Germline V gene sequence: CDR1 LNHDA, CDR2 SQIVND (reference sequence). The CDR3 DNA reads TGTGCCAGTAGTATAGTGTTATTAGGGTCTAGGAACACTGAAGCTTTCTTT. Translating gives CASSIVLLGSRNTEAFF.

The chain recombines TRBV6-5 with TRBJ2-1; possible D gene TRBD2, 5 bases. Germline CDR1 MNHEY, CDR2 SVGAGI. The CDR3 sequence is 14 residues long. Trimming stripped 5 bases from V and 0 bases from J, with 8 bases between. CDR3 loop: CASSLGDSYNEQFF. CDR3 nucleotide sequence: TGTGCCAGCAGTCTCGGGGACTCCTACAATGAGCAGTTCTTC.

The rearrangement joins TRBV2 to TRBJ2-7; TRBD2 agrees at 9 bases. In germline, CDR1 is SNHLY, CDR2 FYNNEI. With 5 bases clipped from V and 4 bases from J, the junction kept 9 bases outside the gene matches. CDR3 length: 15 amino acids. Here the CDR3 DNA reads TGTGCCAGCAGTCCAGCTAGGACTAGCGCGTACGAGCAGTACTTC. Translated: CASSPARTSAYEQYF.

This chain connects TRBV10-3 to TRBJ2-5; 7 bases line up with TRBD1. This CDR3 region has 15 residues. Germline assignment: CDR1 ENHRY and CDR2 SYGVKD. The V and J ends lost 0 bases and 1 base, in that order; junction bases with no gene match: 2. As DNA, the CDR3 is TGTGCCATCAGTGAGTCGACAGGGATCCAAGAGACCCAGTACTTC. Protein sequence: CAISESTGIQETQYF.

The CDR3 sequence is CASSRQGESGYTF. DNA for the CDR3: TGTGCCAGTAGTCGACAGGGGGAAAGTGGCTACACCTTC. This sequence joins TRBV19 and TRBJ1-2, with 9 bases aligning to TRBD1. CDR3 length equals 13 residues. Germline CDR1 LNHDA, CDR2 SQIVND (reference sequence). J was trimmed by 7 bases and V by 5 bases; bases with no gene match: 5.

In DNA form, the CDR3 reads TGTGCCAGCAGGAATGTACAGGGGGGTATGGAGACCCAGTACTTC. Translated, it gives CASRNVQGGMETQYF. This chain joins TRBV25-1 and TRBJ2-5; 8 bases align to TRBD1. The V gene's germline CDR1 is MGHDK and CDR2 SYGVNS. The CDR3 is made up of 15 amino acids. With 6 bases clipped from V and 5 bases from J, the junction kept 11 bases outside the gene matches.

The rearrangement uses TRBV6-1 and TRBJ1-1; possible D gene TRBD1, 6 bases. V was shortened by 3 bases and J by 5 bases, with 13 bases between the two germline ends. The CDR3 spans 14 residues. Germline V CDR1 and CDR2: MNHNS, SASEGT. The CDR3 region is CASSDWVGATEAFF. The CDR3 nucleotides are TGTGCCAGCAGTGATTGGGTGGGGGCGACTGAAGCTTTCTTT.

The chain combines TRBV6-1 with TRBJ2-1, with 9 nucleotides matching TRBD1. V was clipped by 4 bases and J by 5 bases; unmatched bases: 3. The CDR3 contains 14 residues. The germline gives CDR1 MNHNS, CDR2 SASEGT. The CDR3: CASSGQGGHNEQFF. CDR3 DNA: TGTGCCAGCAGTGGACAGGGGGGCCACAATGAGCAGTTCTTC.

This clone appeared a single time. This chain links TRBV7-8 with TRBJ1-2; D is undetermined. The germline V and J ends were trimmed by 4 bases and 1 base, with 13 bases remaining between them. Germline CDR1 is SGHVS and CDR2 is FQNEAQ. The CDR3 sequence is 15 residues long. CDR3 nucleotides: TGTGCCAGCAGCTCCGCCCGGTTCCTTAACTATGGCTACACCTTC. Its protein is CASSSARFLNYGYTF.

V gene TRBV4-1 combines with J gene TRBJ1-4, with a weak D call TRBD1 (6 bases). Germline loops: CDR1 MGHRA, CDR2 YSYEKL. Trimming left V 0 bases short and J 1 base short, with 6 bases between. The CDR3 runs to 15 residues. The CDR3 sequence: CASSQETGTNEKLFF. For the CDR3, the DNA is TGCGCCAGCAGCCAAGAGACAGGAACTAATGAAAAACTGTTTTTT.

The rearrangement links TRBV19 to TRBJ1-5; TRBD1 is a possible D gene (5 bases). This CDR3 has 14 residues. Germline assignment: CDR1 LNHDA and CDR2 SQIVND (reference sequence). The germline V and J ends were trimmed by 10 bases and 1 base, with 14 bases remaining between them. This CDR3 is CATRDGISNQPQHF. CDR3 in DNA: TGTGCCACTCGGGACGGAATAAGCAATCAGCCCCAGCATTTT.

This sequence joins TRBV30 and TRBJ1-5, with D tentatively TRBD1 (6 bases). The CDR3 contains 13 residues. Germline CDR1 and CDR2: GTSNPN and SVGIG (reference sequence). V was pared by 8 bases and J by 2 bases, with 13 bases between. The CDR3 coding sequence is TGTGCCGGGGCAGGGGCCGGCAATCAGCCCCAGCATTTT. Translation: CAGAGAGNQPQHF.

The J gene is TRBJ1-5, the V gene TRBV19; tentative D call: TRBD1 (5 bases). Trimming removed 1 base from V and 4 bases from J, with 11 bases in between. Germline V CDR1 and CDR2: LNHDA, SQIVND (reference sequence). This CDR3 contains 15 residues. CDR3: CASSIAPGPNQPQHF. In DNA form, the CDR3 reads TGTGCCAGTAGTATAGCCCCAGGGCCTAATCAGCCCCAGCATTTT.

The sample holds a few counts of this clone. J is TRBJ1-1 and V is TRBV7-3, with a tentative D call TRBD1 (5 bases). Germline V CDR1 and CDR2: SGHTA, FQGTGA. Trimming stripped 5 bases from V and 11 bases from J, with 18 bases between. The CDR3 totals 13 residues. The CDR3 DNA reads as TGTGCCAGCAGCGCCGGGGACGGCTTAAGGGCTTTCTTT. It translates to CASSAGDGLRAFF.

The genes are TRBV7-9 and TRBJ2-2, with D possibly being TRBD2 (6 bases). Trimming removed 5 bases at V and 0 bases at J, with 16 bases between. CDR3 length: 17 residues. Germline assignment: CDR1 SEHNR and CDR2 FQNEAQ (reference sequence). The CDR3 here is CASSHRGGTPNTGELFF. The CDR3 DNA reads as TGTGCCAGCAGCCACCGTGGGGGGACCCCGAACACCGGGGAGCTGTTTTTT.

V is TRBV29-1 and J is TRBJ2-6, with a weak D call TRBD1 (6 bases). Per the germline V gene, CDR1 is SQVTM and CDR2 is ANQGSEA. Between the trimmed V and J ends, which lost 8 bases and 1 base, there was a span of 9 bases. This CDR3 has 13 residues. The CDR3 bases are TGCAGCATAACAGGGTCTGGGGCCAACGTCCTGACTTTC. Its protein product is CSITGSGANVLTF.

The rearrangement joins TRBV6-5 to TRBJ1-6; D gene uncertain. This CDR3 contains 15 residues. Trimming stripped 0 bases from V and 5 bases from J, with 8 bases between. Germline V gene sequence: CDR1 MNHEY, CDR2 SVGAGI. DNA for the CDR3: TGTGCCAGCAGTTACTCCGGGTTCCATAATTCACCCCTCCACTTT. It encodes CASSYSGFHNSPLHF.

The chain joins TRBV14 to TRBJ2-1; D call uncertain. From germline, CDR1 is SGHDN and CDR2 FVKESK. V was clipped by 2 bases and J by 6 bases, with 5 bases between them. CDR3 length equals 12 residues. The CDR3 bases are TGTGCCAGCAGCCAACACGGCAATGAGCAGTTCTTC. Its protein is CASSQHGNEQFF. The whole variable domain, remainder taken from reference TRBV14 and TRBJ2-1, is EAGVTQFPSHSVIEKGQTVTLRCDPISGHDNLYWYRRVMGKEIKFLLHFVKESKQDESGMPNNRFLAERTGGTYSTLKVQPAELEDSGVYFCASSQHGNEQFFGPGTRLTVL.

This rearrangement joins TRBV19 to TRBJ1-1; no clear D gene. This CDR3 region has 13 residues. The germline gives CDR1 LNHDA, CDR2 SQIVND (reference sequence). Trimming cost V 4 bases and J 1 base, with 7 bases left between them. Here the CDR3 reads CASSTAGNTEAFF. DNA of the CDR3: TGTGCCAGTAGTACAGCCGGGAACACTGAAGCTTTCTTT.

The chain links TRBV30 to TRBJ1-4; tentatively, D is TRBD1 (6 bases). Trimming removed 4 bases at V and 8 bases at J, with 20 bases between. This CDR3 has 15 amino acids. From germline, CDR1 is GTSNPN and CDR2 SVGIG (reference sequence). The CDR3 here is CAWTPPRTVPEKLFF. The CDR3 DNA reads TGTGCCTGGACCCCCCCCCGGACAGTACCAGAAAAACTGTTTTTT. Full variable domain (remainder filled in from reference TRBV30 and TRBJ1-4): SQTIHQWPATLVQPVGSPLSLECTVEGTSNPNLYWYRQAAGRGLQLLFYSVGIGQISSEVPQNLSASRPQDRQFILSSKKLLLSDSGFYLCAWTPPRTVPEKLFFGSGTQLSVL.